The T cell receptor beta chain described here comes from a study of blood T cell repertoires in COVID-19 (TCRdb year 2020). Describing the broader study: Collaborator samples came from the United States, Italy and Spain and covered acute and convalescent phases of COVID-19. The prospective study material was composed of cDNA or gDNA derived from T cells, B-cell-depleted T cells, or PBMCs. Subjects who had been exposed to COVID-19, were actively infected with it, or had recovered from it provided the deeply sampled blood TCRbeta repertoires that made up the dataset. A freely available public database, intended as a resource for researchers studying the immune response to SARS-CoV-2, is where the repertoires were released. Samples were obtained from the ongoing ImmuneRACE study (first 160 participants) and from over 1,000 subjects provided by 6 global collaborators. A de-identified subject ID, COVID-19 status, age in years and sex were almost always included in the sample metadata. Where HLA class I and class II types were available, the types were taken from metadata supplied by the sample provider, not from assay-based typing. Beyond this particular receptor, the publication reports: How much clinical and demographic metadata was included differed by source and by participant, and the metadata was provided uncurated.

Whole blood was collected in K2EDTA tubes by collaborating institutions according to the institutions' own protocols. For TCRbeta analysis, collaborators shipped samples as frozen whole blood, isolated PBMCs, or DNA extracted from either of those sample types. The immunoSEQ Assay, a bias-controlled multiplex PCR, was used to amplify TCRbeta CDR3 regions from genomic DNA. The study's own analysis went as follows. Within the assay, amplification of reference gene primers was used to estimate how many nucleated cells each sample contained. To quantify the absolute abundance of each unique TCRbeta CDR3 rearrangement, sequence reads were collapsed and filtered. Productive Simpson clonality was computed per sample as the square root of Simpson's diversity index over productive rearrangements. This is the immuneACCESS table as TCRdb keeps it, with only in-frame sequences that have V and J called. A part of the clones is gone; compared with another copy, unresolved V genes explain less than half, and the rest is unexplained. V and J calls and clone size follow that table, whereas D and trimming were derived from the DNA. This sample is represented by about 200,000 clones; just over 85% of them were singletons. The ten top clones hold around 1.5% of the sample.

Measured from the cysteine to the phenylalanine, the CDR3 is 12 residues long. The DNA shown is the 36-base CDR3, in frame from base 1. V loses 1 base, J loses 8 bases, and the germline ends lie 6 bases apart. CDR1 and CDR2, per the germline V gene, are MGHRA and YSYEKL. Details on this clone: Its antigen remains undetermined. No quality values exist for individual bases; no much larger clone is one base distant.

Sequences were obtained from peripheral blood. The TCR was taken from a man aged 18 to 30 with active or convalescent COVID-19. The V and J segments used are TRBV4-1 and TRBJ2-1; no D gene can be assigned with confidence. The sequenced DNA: TGCGCCAGCAGCCAAGTTAATGATGAGCAGTTCTTC. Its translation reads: CASSQVNDEQFF.